Shown below are 6 T cell receptor beta chains from a single sample sequenced in a study of blood T cell repertoires in COVID-19. Method: immunoSEQ multiplex PCR; TCRdb's copy keeps in-frame clones and lacks some. The sample yields about 130,000 clones, around 78% seen once. Sequenced material: peripheral blood. Receptors originate from a human donor in a cohort sampled during active COVID-19.

The chain joins TRBV9 to TRBJ2-5, with a weak D call TRBD2 (7 bases). The ends were cut back, 6 bases at V and 5 bases at J, with 17 bases in the middle. The CDR3 consists of 14 residues. The germline V gene has CDR1 SGDLS and CDR2 YYNGEE. As DNA, the CDR3 is TGTGCCAGCAAAGGGGGGGGGCCGGTGGAGACCCAGTACTTC. Its protein product is CASKGGGPVETQYF.

Only one count was recorded for this clone. The chain recombines TRBV6-2 or TRBV6-3 with TRBJ2-1; 7 bases line up with TRBD2. Per germline, CDR1 MNHEY and CDR2 SVGEGT. CDR3 length: 16 residues. The trim removed 5 bases at V and 5 bases at J, leaving 12 bases unmatched. The CDR3 bases are TGTGCCAGCAGTCCCTACTCTAGCGGCCTTCACAATGAGCAGTTCTTC. This translates into CASSPYSSGLHNEQFF.

This clone has just a few counts. V and J are TRBV7-2 and TRBJ1-5, with D possibly being TRBD1 (6 bases). The CDR3 loop spans 13 amino acids. The germline CDR1 and CDR2 sequences are SGHTA and FQGNSA. V was shortened by 5 bases and J by 6 bases, with 11 bases between the two germline ends. The CDR3 sequence is CASSEGHTQPQHF. For the CDR3, the DNA is TGTGCCAGCAGCGAGGGACATACTCAGCCCCAGCATTTT.

The CDR3 sequence is CASSLALAGGTDTQYF. The DNA of the CDR3 is TGTGCCAGCAGCTTAGCATTAGCGGGGGGCACAGATACGCAGTATTTT. The chain employs TRBV11-2 and TRBJ2-3, with 9 bases lining up with TRBD2. Germline V lookup: CDR1 SGHAT, CDR2 FQNNGV. Trimming at V came to 1 base and at J to 1 base, leaving 3 bases not matched to a gene. The CDR3 runs 16 residues.

This clone occurred many times. This chain uses TRBV10-3 with TRBJ1-4; 8 bases are shared with TRBD1. CDR1 ENHRY and CDR2 SYGVKD come from the germline V gene. V dropped 0 bases and J dropped 8; count of bases not matched to a gene: 5. This CDR3 has 15 amino acids. Written as DNA, the CDR3 is TGTGCCATCAGTGAGTCCCAGGGGGCCGGAGAAAAACTGTTTTTT. Residues: CAISESQGAGEKLFF.

The chain has TRBV5-1 and TRBJ2-5, with a possible D match to TRBD2 (5 bases). The CDR3 has 17 residues. Germline V gene lookup returns CDR1 SGHRS and CDR2 YFSETQ. The V and J ends lost 3 bases and 4 bases respectively, with 22 bases between them. The CDR3 sequence is CASSSRPTAVSGETQYF. CDR3 DNA: TGCGCCAGCAGCTCCCGCCCCACAGCGGTAAGCGGAGAGACCCAGTACTTC.